This T cell receptor beta chain is from a study of blood T cell repertoires in COVID-19. Across the study: PBMCs, B-cell-depleted T cells, or T cells provided the cDNA or gDNA that made up the material.

Original processing methods: From reference gene primer amplification, estimates of nucleated cell counts were derived. Method: immunoSEQ multiplex PCR; TCRdb's copy keeps in-frame clones and lacks some. That table supplies the V and J calls and clone size; D and trimming were determined from the DNA. The table shows about 28,000 clones, with roughly 87% occurring only once. Germline CDR1 is SGDLS and CDR2 is YYNGEE. V was clipped by 0 bases and J by 3 bases, with 13 bases between them. This CDR3 region has 16 residues. The sample was peripheral blood. The chain has TRBV9 and TRBJ2-1; D is possibly TRBD2 (5 bases). This TCR derives from a human donor in a cohort sampled during active COVID-19. This CDR3 is CASSVDPSPFYNEQFF. For the CDR3, the DNA is TGTGCCAGCAGCGTAGATCCTAGCCCATTCTACAATGAGCAGTTCTTC.